The 8 T cell receptor beta chains given below trace back to one sample, sequenced in a study of cytotoxic CD8 clonotypes in ibrutinib-treated CLL. The table came from immunoSEQ multiplex PCR; TCRdb's copy has only in-frame clones and leaves some out. Here the sample spans hundreds of thousands of clones, around four fifths being singletons. The sequences come from PBMCs, collected before ibrutinib treatment. The receptors originated from a human donor with chronic lymphocytic leukemia.

The CDR3 DNA reads TGTGCCAGCGGGACTAGCGGGAGGAACGGGGACTATGAGCAGTTCTTC. Translating it yields CASGTSGRNGDYEQFF. The V and J genes are TRBV18 and TRBJ2-1, with 15 bases identical to TRBD2. The CDR3 has 16 amino acids. Germline trimming cut 8 bases from V and 8 bases from J; bases unmatched to any gene: 10. The V gene's germline CDR1 is KGHSH and CDR2 LQKENI.

The CDR3 DNA sequence: TGTGCCAGCAGTGCCAGGTCCGATCAGCCCCAGCATTTT. Translated: CASSARSDQPQHF. The rearrangement links TRBV25-1 to TRBJ1-5, with D hard to call. This CDR3 region has 13 residues. With 4 bases removed from V and 5 bases from J, the gap between germline ends came to 9 bases. Looked up from germline, CDR1 is MGHDK and CDR2 is SYGVNS.

This clone was seen a handful of times. The V and J genes are TRBV5-4 and TRBJ2-7, with TRBD2 matching over 11 bases. V lost 0 bases, J lost 0 bases, and 5 bases stayed unmatched. Germline V gene data show CDR1 as SGHNT and CDR2 as YYREEE (reference sequence). The CDR3 sequence is 17 residues long. Here the CDR3 reads CASSLDPTSGSSYEQYF. The CDR3 region has the DNA TGTGCCAGCAGCTTGGACCCTACTAGCGGGAGCTCCTACGAGCAGTACTTC.

The chain combines TRBV30 with TRBJ2-5, with D uncertain. V shed 2 bases and J shed 5 bases, with 12 bases lying between them. This CDR3 is 13 amino acids long. Germline V CDR1 and CDR2: GTSNPN, SVGIG (reference sequence). The CDR3 reads CAWSLGLMETQYF. CDR3 DNA: TGTGCCTGGAGTTTAGGGCTGATGGAGACCCAGTACTTC. Full variable domain (rest looked up from reference TRBV30 and TRBJ2-5): SQTIHQWPATLVQPVGSPLSLECTVEGTSNPNLYWYRQAAGRGLQLLFYSVGIGQISSEVPQNLSASRPQDRQFILSSKKLLLSDSGFYLCAWSLGLMETQYFGPGTRLLVL.

The V and J genes are TRBV30 and TRBJ1-5; 7 positions match TRBD1. The V gene end was trimmed by 4 bases and the J gene end by 3 bases; junction bases not matched to a gene: 3. The CDR3 sequence is 13 residues long. In germline, CDR1 is GTSNPN, CDR2 SVGIG (reference sequence). The CDR3 nucleotides are TGTGCCTGGACGGACAGGCCCAATCAGCCCCAGCATTTT. Residues: CAWTDRPNQPQHF.

The V gene is TRBV5-1, the J gene TRBJ1-3; D is perhaps TRBD1 (5 bases). This CDR3 spans 14 amino acids. Germline V CDR1 and CDR2: SGHRS, YFSETQ. V was trimmed by 4 bases and J by 0 bases, leaving 8 bases between them. This chain's CDR3 is CASSPGISGNTIYF. CDR3 DNA: TGCGCCAGCAGCCCAGGGATCTCTGGAAACACCATATATTTT.

The V and J genes are TRBV7-2 and TRBJ1-2; 7 bases map to TRBD1. Per the germline V gene, CDR1 is SGHTA and CDR2 is FQGNSA. This CDR3 has 13 residues. J gave up 2 bases and V 5 bases, and 2 bases lay outside the gene matches. In DNA form, the CDR3 reads TGTGCCAGCAGCGCGGGACAGAACTATGGCTACACCTTC. This translates into CASSAGQNYGYTF.

This rearrangement joins TRBV30 to TRBJ2-3; D is uncertain. V was trimmed by 2 bases and J by 0 bases, leaving 12 bases between them. CDR1 GTSNPN and CDR2 SVGIG come from the germline V gene (reference sequence). The CDR3 runs to 15 residues. CDR3 region: CAWSLADHSTDTQYF. The CDR3 coding sequence is TGTGCCTGGAGTTTAGCAGACCATAGCACAGATACGCAGTATTTT.